These 22 T cell receptor beta chains were sequenced from one sample in a study of T cell repertoires in cytomegalovirus infection. A single record per CDR3 protein comes from TCRdb applying MiXCR to the reads. This table holds roughly 700,000 distinct CDR3 sequences, 30% to 35% found once. These receptors lack a known antigen. Sequenced material: cultured PBMCs, taken from culture after CMV antigen stimulation. The source is a human donor in good health (CMV status not recorded). Some clones in this sample may be carry-over from other donors' samples.

This clonotype was seen at least ten times. V gene TRBV7-8 combines with J gene TRBJ2-7; TRBD2 matches at 12 bases. After removal of 3 bases from V and 5 bases from J, the junction contained 5 bases not matched to a gene. The CDR3 runs 15 residues. CDR1 is SGHVS and CDR2 is FQNEAQ in the germline V gene. The CDR3: CASSFRLAGDDEQYF. CDR3 sequence (DNA): TGTGCCAGCAGCTTCAGACTAGCGGGGGACGACGAGCAGTACTTC.

The chain combines TRBV18 with TRBJ1-5; the D gene is possibly TRBD1 (6 bases). Germline-derived CDR1 and CDR2 are KGHSH and LQKENI. With 3 bases removed from V and 2 bases from J, the gap between germline ends came to 11 bases. This CDR3 is 15 amino acids long. The CDR3 sequence: CASSPQGPGNQPQHF. The DNA for the CDR3 is TGTGCCAGCTCACCCCAGGGGCCTGGCAATCAGCCCCAGCATTTT.

This clonotype has just a few counts. The chain uses TRBV11-2 and TRBJ2-3; D not resolved. Trimming cost V 5 bases and J 1 base, with 10 bases left between them. The CDR3 is 14 residues long. The germline gives CDR1 SGHAT, CDR2 FQNNGV. DNA of the CDR3: TGTGCCAGCAGCCGCTCGGCAGGCACAGATACGCAGTATTTT. It translates to CASSRSAGTDTQYF.

In this sample, this clonotype turned up a few times. V is TRBV7-2 and J is TRBJ1-2, with D possibly being TRBD1 (5 bases). The germline V gene has CDR1 SGHTA and CDR2 FQGNSA. The V end lost 2 bases, the J end lost 4 bases, and 14 bases lay between the germline ends. This CDR3 is 15 amino acids long. This CDR3 is CASSLQGSEGYGYTF. As DNA, the CDR3 is TGTGCCAGCAGCTTACAGGGCTCGGAAGGCTATGGCTACACCTTC.

This clonotype was counted at least ten times. V gene TRBV7-2 combines with J gene TRBJ2-6; the D gene is possibly TRBD2 (5 bases). Germline CDR1 reads SGHTA; CDR2 reads FQGNSA. This CDR3 spans 16 amino acids. V was trimmed by 7 bases and J by 0 bases, leaving 13 bases between them. The CDR3, as DNA: TGTGCCAGCAACCCTAGAGGGAACTCTGGGGCCAACGTCCTGACTTTC. Residues: CASNPRGNSGANVLTF.

There are a few counts of this clonotype. The chain employs TRBV12-5 and TRBJ2-3; TRBD2 might be the D (5 bases). The CDR3 is made up of 14 amino acids. From germline, CDR1 is LGHNT and CDR2 FRNRAP. Trimming pared 1 base from V and 4 bases from J, leaving 9 bases between. Here the CDR3 reads CASGLGGSSDTQYF. Here the CDR3 DNA reads TGTGCTAGTGGTTTGGGAGGGTCGTCAGATACGCAGTATTTT.

The chain has TRBV6-1 and TRBJ2-7; D is uncertain. The CDR3 loop spans 12 amino acids. CDR1 and CDR2 (germline): MNHNS, SASEGT. V was clipped by 6 bases and J by 1 base, with 7 bases between them. As DNA, the CDR3 is TGTGCCAGCAGAGACGAGTCCTACGAGCAGTACTTC. Its protein product is CASRDESYEQYF.

This clonotype was seen more than once but under ten times. The rearrangement joins TRBV10-3 to TRBJ2-4, with D possibly being TRBD1 (5 bases). Germline V gene data show CDR1 as ENHRY and CDR2 as SYGVKD. V lost 10 bases and J lost 8, with 15 bases in between. The CDR3 is 12 amino acids. CDR3 sequence reads: CATQGAWDIQYF. In DNA, the CDR3 is TGTGCCACCCAAGGGGCCTGGGACATTCAGTACTTC.

The CDR3 spells CASSYNLLAGAVDTQYF. The CDR3 DNA sequence: TGTGCCAGCAGTTATAACCTACTTGCGGGGGCGGTAGATACGCAGTATTTT. The rearrangement joins TRBV27 to TRBJ2-3; weak D call: TRBD2 (7 bases). V was cut by 4 bases and J by 5 bases, with 22 bases left in between. CDR3 size: 17 residues. CDR1 is MNHEY, CDR2 SMNVEV, per germline (reference sequence).

The V and J genes are TRBV12-3 or TRBV12-4 and TRBJ1-3; D ambiguous. The CDR3 sequence is 15 residues long. Trimming removed 7 bases at V and 4 bases at J, with 17 bases between. The CDR3 coding sequence is TGTGCCAGCACCTCTTACACTGAAGGGGGAAACACCATATATTTT. Protein: CASTSYTEGGNTIYF.

The chain employs TRBV20-1 and TRBJ1-2; D is uncertain. The germline V and J ends were trimmed by 1 base and 4 bases, with 25 bases remaining between them. Germline CDR1 is DFQATT and CDR2 is SNEGSKA (reference sequence). The length of the CDR3 is 18 residues. CDR3 nucleotide sequence: TGCAGTGCTAGAGCCCACCCTTTTAGATGGGAAGCCTCCTATGGCTACACCTTC. This codes for CSARAHPFRWEASYGYTF.

This clonotype was counted only a few times. CDR3 sequence: CAISVPSGEQFF. Here the CDR3 DNA reads TGTGCCATCAGTGTGCCATCCGGTGAGCAGTTCTTC. The gene calls are TRBV10-3 and TRBJ2-1; D ambiguous. This CDR3 contains 12 residues. V gave up 4 bases and J gave up 9 bases, with 10 bases separating them. Germline CDR1 and CDR2: ENHRY and SYGVKD.

Here the CDR3 DNA reads TGCAGTGCTAGGGCCCCCGGGACAGGGTCGGAGACCCAGTACTTC. Protein: CSARAPGTGSETQYF. The chain combines TRBV20-1 with TRBJ2-5; TRBD1 matches at 9 bases. V lost 3 bases and J lost 5; bases outside the gene matches: 10. CDR3 length: 15 residues. Germline CDR1 reads DFQATT; CDR2 reads SNEGSKA (reference sequence).

The sample holds many counts of this clonotype. This chain links TRBV7-8 with TRBJ1-5; tentative D call: TRBD1 (5 bases). Germline assignment: CDR1 SGHVS and CDR2 FQNEAQ. V gave up 5 bases and J gave up 7 bases, with 33 bases separating them. The CDR3 length is 20 residues. CDR3 loop: CASSARHRGRRGGLLQPQHF. As DNA, the CDR3 is TGTGCCAGCAGCGCCAGACACCGGGGCCGGCGCGGGGGTCTGTTACAGCCCCAGCATTTT.

This clonotype was counted only a few times. The V gene is TRBV3-1, the J gene TRBJ1-6; D is unresolved. Germline V gene data show CDR1 as LGHDT and CDR2 as YNNKEL (reference sequence). The length of the CDR3 is 15 residues. The V end lost 0 bases, the J end lost 9 bases, and 12 bases lay between the germline ends. CDR3 sequence: CASSQDPGESSPLHF. CDR3 nucleotide sequence: TGTGCCAGCAGCCAAGATCCCGGGGAGTCTTCACCCCTCCACTTT. The full variable domain, its missing parts supplied by reference TRBV3-1 and TRBJ1-6, is DTAVSQTPKYLVTQMGNDKSIKCEQNLGHDTMYWYKQDSKKFLKIMFSYNNKELIINETVPNRFSPKSPDKAHLNLHINSLELGDSAVYFCASSQDPGESSPLHFGNGTRLTVT.

This clonotype was found many times. The rearrangement joins TRBV7-2 to TRBJ1-1; tentative D call: TRBD1 (5 bases). V gave up 5 bases and J gave up 0 bases, with 16 bases separating them. CDR1 is SGHTA, CDR2 FQGNSA, per germline. This CDR3 spans 16 amino acids. CDR3 DNA: TGTGCCAGCAGCCCACCGAAGACAGTCATGAACACTGAAGCTTTCTTT. This translates into CASSPPKTVMNTEAFF.

The J gene is TRBJ2-5, the V gene TRBV6-1, with D tentatively TRBD1 (6 bases). The V gene's germline CDR1 is MNHNS and CDR2 SASEGT. The CDR3 totals 13 residues. Deletions cut 3 bases from V and 5 bases from J, with 10 bases between. This CDR3 is CASSEGARETQYF. Written as DNA, the CDR3 is TGTGCCAGCAGTGAGGGGGCGCGGGAGACCCAGTACTTC.

This sequence joins TRBV5-4 and TRBJ2-2, with 7 positions matching TRBD2. Germline V gene sequence: CDR1 SGHNT, CDR2 YYREEE (reference sequence). CDR3 length: 15 residues. With 6 bases clipped from V and 5 bases from J, the junction kept 10 bases outside the gene matches. The CDR3 DNA follows: TGTGCCAGCACCTCAACGGGGGGAAAAACCGGGGAGCTGTTTTTT. Amino acid sequence: CASTSTGGKTGELFF.

The sample holds a few counts of this clonotype. The rearrangement joins TRBV7-9 to TRBJ2-1, with a tentative D call TRBD1 (6 bases). Trimming took off 5 bases at V and 10 bases at J, with 15 bases between the two ends. The germline V gene encodes CDR1 SEHNR and CDR2 FQNEAQ (reference sequence). This CDR3 contains 13 residues. As DNA, the CDR3 is TGTGCCAGCAGCGCTTTAGCAGGGGCGGAGCAGTTCTTC. Translated, it gives CASSALAGAEQFF.

V is TRBV6-6 and J is TRBJ2-7; D remains unclear. This CDR3 comprises 15 residues. Between the trimmed V and J ends, which lost 7 bases and 3 bases, there was a span of 19 bases. The germline V gene has CDR1 MNHNY and CDR2 SVGAGI (reference sequence). This CDR3 is CASTLGHSVYYEQYF. The CDR3 DNA reads TGTGCCAGCACCCTCGGGCACTCTGTCTACTACGAGCAGTACTTC.

The genes are TRBV20-1 and TRBJ2-4; possibly TRBD1 or TRBD2 for D (5 bases each). The CDR3 is 18 residues long. V was pared by 0 bases and J by 2 bases, with 20 bases between. Germline-derived CDR1 and CDR2 are DFQATT and SNEGSKA (reference sequence). The CDR3 region has the DNA TGCAGTGCTAGAGATCAAATGCGAGGGGCGCTTACCAAAAACATTCAGTACTTC. This codes for CSARDQMRGALTKNIQYF.

This clonotype was counted between two and nine times. V usage is TRBV12-5 and J usage is TRBJ2-3; D not resolved. CDR1 LGHNT and CDR2 FRNRAP come from the germline V gene. Deletions cut 6 bases from V and 8 bases from J, with 15 bases between. The CDR3 is made up of 13 amino acids. The CDR3, as DNA: TGTGCTAGTGGCACGGGCCAGCGTGCTACGCAGTATTTT. Protein product: CASGTGQRATQYF. Drawing the rest from reference TRBV12-5 and TRBJ2-3, the complete variable domain is DARVTQTPRHKVTEMGQEVTMRCQPILGHNTVFWYRQTMMQGLELLAYFRNRAPLDDSGMPKDRFSAEMPDATLATLKIQPSEPRDSAVYFCASGTGQRATQYFGPGTRLTVL.